This entry lists 14 T cell receptor beta chains sequenced from one sample in a study of beta chain bispecific antibodies for T cell cancers. Whole-study results and caveats: Normal T cells contributed less of the targeted TRBV signal than the leukemia cells did.

T cells were expanded from blood mononuclear cells for 2 to 4 days with anti-CD3 OKT3 or CD3/CD28 beads. Their antigens are not known. TCRdb re-called the 5' RACE reads through MiXCR, storing one row per CDR3 protein. The repertoire holds tens of thousands of distinct CDR3 sequences, with approximately 2.4% as singletons. Input material: healthy donor T cells cultured with leukemia cells. The source of these receptors is a human donor in good health. Some clones in this sample may be carry-over from other donors' samples.

This clonotype came up many times. V is TRBV6-1 and J is TRBJ1-5; D is perhaps TRBD1 (6 bases). Germline V gives CDR1 MNHNS, CDR2 SASEGT. The CDR3 consists of 15 residues. The V end was cut by 8 bases, the J end by 3 bases, with 17 bases between. The CDR3, as DNA: TGTGCCAGCGGACAGCGACTTAAGGACAATCAGCCCCAGCATTTT. Translating it yields CASGQRLKDNQPQHF.

This clonotype was counted many times. The chain links TRBV11-2 to TRBJ2-2; 8 bases are shared with TRBD1. Losses at the gene ends were 1 base for V and 7 bases for J; bases not matched to a gene: 14. In germline, CDR1 is SGHAT, CDR2 FQNNGV. This CDR3 is built from 18 residues. CDR3 coding DNA: TGTGCCAGCAGCTTAGCTTCCGTCGGCGGGACAGGCCACGGGGAGCTGTTTTTT. Translation: CASSLASVGGTGHGELFF.

The chain links TRBV7-9 to TRBJ2-7; weak D call: TRBD2 (5 bases). This CDR3 has 13 amino acids. Trimming pared 5 bases from V and 6 bases from J, leaving 14 bases between. Germline V gene lookup returns CDR1 SEHNR and CDR2 FQNEAQ (reference sequence). CDR3 in amino acids: CASSHQLDGEQYF. CDR3 bases: TGTGCCAGCAGCCACCAACTAGATGGCGAGCAGTACTTC. The entire variable domain, with the rest obtained from reference TRBV7-9 and TRBJ2-7, is as follows: DTGVSQNPRHKITKRGQNVTFRCDPISEHNRLYWYRQTLGQGPEFLTYFQNEAQLEKSRLLSDRFSAERPKGSFSTLEIQRTEQGDSAMYLCASSHQLDGEQYFGPGTRLTVT.

This clonotype appeared many times. The chain recombines TRBV10-2 with TRBJ2-2, with D perhaps matching TRBD2 (6 bases). Germline V gene data show CDR1 as WSHSY and CDR2 as SAAADI. Trimming took 2 bases from V and 4 from J, leaving 20 bases between them. The CDR3 runs to 18 residues. Here the CDR3 DNA reads TGCGCCAGCAGTGAGGGGAACATGCGGGACCGAACCACCGGGGAGCTGTTTTTT. Translating gives CASSEGNMRDRTTGELFF.

The J gene is TRBJ2-5, the V gene TRBV19, with D perhaps TRBD1 (5 bases). CDR3 length: 15 residues. V was pared by 5 bases and J by 2 bases, with 15 bases between. The germline CDR1 and CDR2 sequences are LNHDA and SQIVND (reference sequence). In nucleotides, the CDR3 is TGTGCCAGTAGTTCAAGGACAACACAACAAGAGACCCAGTACTTC. Encoded protein: CASSSRTTQQETQYF.

This clonotype was observed at least ten times. The gene calls are TRBV11-2 and TRBJ2-1; D perhaps matches TRBD1 (5 bases). Germline CDR1 SGHAT, CDR2 FQNNGV. V was pared by 1 base and J by 5 bases, with 9 bases between. The CDR3 covers 14 residues. The DNA of the CDR3 is TGTGCCAGCAGCTTAGCGACAGAAAACAATGAGCAGTTCTTC. Its translation: CASSLATENNEQFF.

In its sample, this clonotype was seen many times. The genes are TRBV5-5 and TRBJ1-1, with a tentative D call TRBD1 (6 bases). The CDR3 contains 14 residues. Trimming stripped 0 bases from V and 5 bases from J, with 11 bases between. Germline V gene sequence: CDR1 SGHKS, CDR2 YYEKEE (reference sequence). The CDR3 here is CASSLVAGETEAFF. Here the CDR3 DNA reads TGTGCCAGCAGCTTGGTGGCAGGGGAAACTGAAGCTTTCTTT.

This clonotype was counted many times. The genes are TRBV10-3 and TRBJ2-7, with TRBD1 identical over 8 bases. This CDR3 spans 19 amino acids. Germline CDR1 reads ENHRY; CDR2 reads SYGVKD. V was pared by 3 bases and J by 0 bases, with 16 bases of the junction left unmatched. This CDR3 reads CAISDPLKNGTGFSYEQYF. The CDR3 DNA reads as TGTGCCATCAGTGACCCCCTTAAGAACGGGACAGGATTCTCCTACGAGCAGTACTTC.

This clonotype was seen many times. V is TRBV12-3 or TRBV12-4 and J is TRBJ1-4; no clear D gene. Trimming shortened V by 7 bases and J by 8 bases, and 26 bases separated the two germline ends. The CDR3 is made up of 17 amino acids. The CDR3 loop reads CASTVNLQNLNEEKLFF. Written as DNA, the CDR3 is TGTGCCAGCACCGTAAATTTACAGAACCTTAATGAAGAAAAACTGTTTTTT.

This clonotype turned up a few times. The chain is built from TRBV2 and TRBJ2-4; TRBD1 might be the D (6 bases). The V end was cut by 5 bases, the J end by 8 bases, with 19 bases between. CDR3 size: 15 residues. Germline V CDR1 and CDR2: SNHLY, FYNNEI. Here the CDR3 DNA reads TGTGCCAGCAGTCTACAGGGTGGTGTTTCGGACATTCAGTACTTC. This gives the protein CASSLQGGVSDIQYF. The full variable domain, completed using reference TRBV2 and TRBJ2-4, is EPEVTQTPSHQVTQMGQEVILRCVPISNHLYFYWYRQILGQKVEFLVSFYNNEISEKSEIFDDQFSVERPDGSNFTLKIRSTKLEDSAMYFCASSLQGGVSDIQYFGAGTRLSVL.

J is TRBJ1-2 and V is TRBV6-5; no clear D gene. Germline V gene sequence: CDR1 MNHEY, CDR2 SVGAGI. V shed 2 bases and J shed 4 bases, with 8 bases lying between them. The CDR3 is 13 residues long. The CDR3 loop is CASSYPGGYGYTF. CDR3 DNA sequence: TGTGCCAGCAGTTACCCGGGAGGCTATGGCTACACCTTC.

This clonotype was seen many times. The CDR3 region is CASSTTRGRQNEKLFF. The CDR3 bases are TGTGCCAGCAGCACGACCCGGGGACGGCAAAATGAAAAACTGTTTTTT. The chain couples TRBV7-6 to TRBJ1-4; D might be TRBD1 (5 bases). V was clipped by 5 bases and J by 5 bases, with 18 bases between them. CDR3 length: 16 residues. CDR1 and CDR2 from the germline V gene are SGHVS and FNYEAQ.

This clonotype was recorded at least ten times. The chain carries TRBV15 and TRBJ1-6; TRBD1 might be the D (5 bases). V shed 0 bases and J shed 9 bases, with 15 bases lying between them. Germline CDR1 and CDR2: LNHNV and YYDKDF (reference sequence). This CDR3 is built from 16 residues. CDR3 coding DNA: TGTGCCACCAGCAGAGATAGAGCAGGGTCGAGTTCACCCCTCCACTTT. Amino acids: CATSRDRAGSSSPLHF.

Turning to this clonotype: This clone may be a read error of a much larger clone one base away. This chain uses TRBV18 with TRBJ1-2; D might be TRBD1 (6 bases). Germline V gene sequence: CDR1 KGHSH, CDR2 LQKENI. This CDR3 is 14 amino acids long. The CDR3 spells CARSPEAGERGYTF. DNA of the CDR3: TGTGCCCGCTCACCAGAGGCAGGGGAGCGCGGCTACACCTTC.